This T cell receptor (beta chain) stems from a study of OX40 agonist ivuxolimab in advanced cancers. Study details: In this trial design, patients received ivuxolimab intravenously at 0.01 to 10 mg/kg every 2 weeks. The mean age was roughly 60 years, ranging from 23 to 79, with 80% to 85% of participants male.

Autoimmune disease history or systemic immunosuppression meant exclusion. V lost 1 base and J 5 bases, leaving 4 bases between the germline ends. This CDR3 is 11 amino acids long. Germline V gene data show CDR1 as SQVTM and CDR2 as ANQGSEA. Concerning this clone: Its antigen is unidentified.

Findings and caveats of the study: Normalized T-cell clonal expansion was also low in some nonresponders.

Produced via immunoSEQ multiplex PCR; TCRdb's table is partial and in-frame only. Of fewer than 70,000 clones in the sample, less than 95% were seen once. The origin of this receptor is an adult with an advanced solid tumor such as melanoma, head and neck, liver or kidney cancer. The input for sequencing was CD4+ or CD8+ T cells sorted from blood, taken in a trial of the OX40 agonist ivuxolimab. This sequence joins TRBV29-1 and TRBJ2-3; D is undetermined. The CDR3 protein is CSVEGGDTQYF. CDR3 coding DNA: TGCAGCGTTGAAGGGGGAGATACGCAGTATTTT.